This TCR beta chain was sequenced in a study of T cell repertoires in cytomegalovirus infection. As for the study in general: Recently described HLA-C-restricted plus well-studied HLA-B-restricted CMV epitopes were used. Based on public TCR beta signatures, there were indications of CMV infection and of a matching HLA type.

Study findings and constraints: Clonotype analysis showed dominance of the ex vivo response by HLA-C-restricted CMV-specific TCR beta clonotypes.

This clonotype appeared many times. What it binds is unknown. Trimming pared 3 bases from V and 0 bases from J, leaving 3 bases between. Per the germline V gene, CDR1 is SGHAT and CDR2 is FQNNGV. There are 14 residues in the CDR3. TCRdb independently ran MiXCR on the reads; one entry per CDR3 protein. The table includes 450,000 to 650,000 distinct CDR3 sequences, over 35% detected once. The chain joins TRBV11-2 to TRBJ1-6; D is unresolved. The clonotype was recovered from a human donor in good health (CMV status not recorded). Some clones in this sample may be carry-over from other donors' samples. Sequencing used cultured PBMCs, obtained from culture after CMV antigen stimulation. The CDR3 reads CASSFSSYNSPLHF. The CDR3 DNA follows: TGTGCCAGCAGCTTCTCCTCCTATAATTCACCCCTCCACTTT.